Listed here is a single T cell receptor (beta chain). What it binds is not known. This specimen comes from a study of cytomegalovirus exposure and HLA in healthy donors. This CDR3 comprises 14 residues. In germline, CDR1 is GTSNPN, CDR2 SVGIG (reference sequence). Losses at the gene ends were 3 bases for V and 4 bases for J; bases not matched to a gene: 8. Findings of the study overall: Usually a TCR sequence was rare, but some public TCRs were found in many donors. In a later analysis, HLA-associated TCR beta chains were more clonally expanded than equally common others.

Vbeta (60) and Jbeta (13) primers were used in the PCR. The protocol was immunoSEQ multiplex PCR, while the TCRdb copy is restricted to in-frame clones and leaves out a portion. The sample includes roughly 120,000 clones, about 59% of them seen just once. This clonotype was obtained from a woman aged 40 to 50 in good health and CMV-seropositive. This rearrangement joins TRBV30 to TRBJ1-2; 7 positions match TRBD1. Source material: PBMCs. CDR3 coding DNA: TGTGCCTGGAGCGCCGGACAGGATGGCTATGGCTACACCTTC. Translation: CAWSAGQDGYGYTF.